This T cell receptor (beta chain) was profiled in a study of T-cell memory formation after mild COVID-19. The junction had 2 bases not matched to a gene; V was cut back by 3 bases and J by 0 bases. The germline gives CDR1 SGDLS, CDR2 YYNGEE. The CDR3 loop spans 15 amino acids. Many counts were recorded for this clonotype. TCRdb reprocessed the 5' RACE reads via MiXCR and lists one record per CDR3 protein. Found here are fewer than 650,000 distinct CDR3 sequences, roughly 17% of them singletons; the top ten hold roughly 7.8%. The origin of this receptor is an adult woman who had mild COVID-19 (a few samples of this study predate the infection). Cell type and time point are not known. Sample: PBMCs or a T cell subset sorted from them (not recorded which). The chain recombines TRBV9 with TRBJ2-1, with 8 bases lining up with TRBD2. DNA for the CDR3: TGTGCCAGCAGCGCGAGCGGGAGCTCCTACAATGAGCAGTTCTTC. This codes for CASSASGSSYNEQFF.